The rows below give T cell receptor beta chains drawn from one sample of a study of early stage breast cancer tumors. Profiled with immunoSEQ multiplex PCR; TCRdb holds only in-frame clones, not every one. The table lists roughly 56,000 clones, roughly 80% of them singletons. Material: blood. These receptors all stem from a person under 45 with breast cancer. Both conserved end residues are trimmed from each CDR3. A row's size may be missing; if present it is once, few, many or a size class.

cdr3_aa	clone_size	v_call	j_call
ASSELQGADTQY	NA	TRBV25-1	TRBJ2-3
ASSIGRSSTDTQY	NA	TRBV19	TRBJ2-3
ASSQSPTTSGRALNTGELF	NA	TRBV4-2	TRBJ2-2
ASSASTGLAGGEQY	NA	TRBV9	TRBJ2-7
ASSLVAGGSSGELF	NA	TRBV7-7	TRBJ2-2
ASSYRGLLDGYT	NA	TRBV6-1	TRBJ1-2
AIGEGNEKLF	few	TRBV10-3	TRBJ1-4
ASSVGTSDYNEQF	NA	TRBV9	TRBJ2-1
ATSRDLRKYHAGVEDEQF	NA	TRBV15	TRBJ2-1
ASSFVASYNEQF	NA	TRBV11-2	TRBJ2-1
ASSPRLGGGNNSPLH	NA	TRBV27	TRBJ1-6
ASSGTSTDPQY	NA	TRBV10-3	TRBJ2-3
ASSGVDGYT	NA	TRBV25-1	TRBJ1-2
AITSSGTYEQY	once	TRBV10-3	TRBJ2-7
ASSQEQSNQPQH	NA	TRBV4-2	TRBJ1-5
ATSSGLATDTQY	NA	TRBV15	TRBJ2-3
ASSFGTGGGTDTQY	NA	TRBV13	TRBJ2-3
SVGSPHNEQF	NA	TRBV29-1	TRBJ2-1
ASSQRTVRNTEAF	NA	TRBV4-1	TRBJ1-1
ATKGDPSTDTQY	NA	TRBV10-3	TRBJ2-3
ASVDRQNTEAF	NA	TRBV9	TRBJ1-1
ASTLQGAMNTEAF	few	TRBV2	TRBJ1-1
ASSPHSNEKLF	once	TRBV7-2	TRBJ1-4
ASSILPRGFSNYGYT	NA	TRBV19	TRBJ1-2